This T cell receptor beta chain was sequenced in a study of cytomegalovirus exposure and HLA in healthy donors. Study at large: A preliminary data release comprised approximately 85 million unique TCRs obtained from HLA-typed donors.

As concerns this clone: What it binds is not known.

Study findings and constraints: There were several of the most significant clusters that appeared linked to common viral pathogens in a later analysis. Association of 15,000 to 20,000 TCR beta sequences with HLA alleles was found at 0.05 false discovery rate in a later analysis.

The CDR3 is made up of 19 amino acids. Germline CDR1 is MGHRA and CDR2 is YSYEKL. V was clipped by 1 base and J by 4 bases; unmatched bases: 14. The PCR employed 60 Vbeta primers together with 13 Jbeta primers. Produced via immunoSEQ multiplex PCR; TCRdb's table is partial and in-frame only. Of just over 95,000 clones listed, around 76% are singletons. Sequenced material: PBMCs. The receptor was derived from a human donor in good health. This chain connects TRBV4-1 to TRBJ1-3; TRBD1 matches 9 bases. This chain's CDR3 is CASSQGTGTGMLVGNTIYF. In DNA, the CDR3 is TGCGCCAGCAGCCAAGGTACCGGGACAGGGATGCTCGTCGGAAACACCATATATTTT.